A selection of T cell receptor beta chains follows, all from one sample in a study of T-cell reconstitution after alpha-beta-depleted transplantation in children. TCRdb reprocessed the PCR reads with MiXCR, giving one entry per CDR3 protein. The table lists around 420,000 distinct CDR3 sequences, about 16% of them singletons. The source was PBMCs, mostly from graft donor cells, collected 360 days after TCRalphabeta/CD19-depleted stem cell transplant. All receptors come from a boy in the first two years of life who had a stem cell transplant for Wiskott-Aldrich syndrome, so the T cells may come from the graft donor. The CDR3 runs from the conserved cysteine through the conserved F or W. A D gene is named only where the DNA matches it firmly. Not every row has a clone size; where given, it reads once, few, many or a size class.

j_gene	v_gene	d_gene	abundance	CDR3nt	CDR3aa
TRBJ2-1	TRBV30	.	few	TGTGCCTGGAGTAACAGCAATGAGCAGTTCTTC	CAWSNSNEQFF
TRBJ2-7	TRBV20-1	.	few	TGCAGTGCTAGAGAGGCCCCCATAACGGCAAAGCAGTACTTC	CSAREAPITAKQYF
TRBJ1-4	TRBV12-3/TRBV12-4	.	.	TGTGCCAGCAGTTCCAGGACTGCTTCCCTTGAAAAACTGTTTTTT	CASSSRTASLEKLFF
TRBJ2-5	TRBV10-3	.	.	TGTGCCATCAGTGAGAATGGTCGGAAAGAGACCCAGTACTTC	CAISENGRKETQYF
TRBJ2-1	TRBV5-1	TRBD2	.	TGCGCCAGCAGTATAGGACTAGCCGGGGGAGACTACAATGAGCAGTTCTTC	CASSIGLAGGDYNEQFF
TRBJ2-1	TRBV24-1	.	many	TGTGCCACCAGTGATTTCAGTAGCGAAACCTACAATGAGCAGTTCTTC	CATSDFSSETYNEQFF
TRBJ1-2	TRBV10-3	TRBD1	few	TGTGCCATCAGTGAGCCTTGGACAGGCGGAGGCTACACCTTC	CAISEPWTGGGYTF
TRBJ2-7	TRBV4-1	.	.	TGCGCCAGCAGCCTCCGGGGAGGCAACGAGCAGTACTTC	CASSLRGGNEQYF
TRBJ2-7	TRBV27	TRBD1	.	TGTGCCAGCAGTTCGGCGGACAGGGCCTACGAGCAGTACTTC	CASSSADRAYEQYF
TRBJ2-4	TRBV27	TRBD1	.	TGTGCCAGCAATACAGGGGGCAATAACATTCAGTACTTC	CASNTGGNNIQYF
TRBJ2-7	TRBV6-5	.	.	TGTGCCAGCAGTTACTCGAAGGTTACCTACGAGCAGTACTTC	CASSYSKVTYEQYF
TRBJ2-3	TRBV12-3/TRBV12-4	.	few	TGTGCCAGCAGAGATCCGGGGATAGATACGCAGTATTTT	CASRDPGIDTQYF
TRBJ2-1	TRBV2	.	.	TGTGCCAGCAGTGTTCTGCATTCAGTGGCGGAGCAGTTCTTC	CASSVLHSVAEQFF
TRBJ1-4	TRBV7-6	.	few	TGTGCCAGCAGCTTAGCGGGGGCAGGGGATGAAAAACTGTTTTTT	CASSLAGAGDEKLFF
TRBJ2-1	TRBV2	.	few	TGTGCCAGCAGTGAATTCAGGGCAGGGGCATACAATGAGCAGTTCTTC	CASSEFRAGAYNEQFF
TRBJ2-7	TRBV12-3/TRBV12-4	.	few	TGTGCCAGCAGTTCGTCGTCCCGGGACCTCTACGAGCAGTACTTC	CASSSSSRDLYEQYF
TRBJ2-5	TRBV5-1	TRBD2	.	TGCGCCAGCAAGCTTCTAGCGGCGGGGGATGAGACCCAGTACTTC	CASKLLAAGDETQYF
TRBJ2-7	TRBV4-1	TRBD1	few	TGCGCCAGCAGCCAAGAAGGGGGCGGACAGGGGGTTGAGCAGTACTTC	CASSQEGGGQGVEQYF
TRBJ2-7	TRBV5-1	TRBD1	few	TGCGCCAGCAGCTTGGAGGGGGACAGAAGATTTTACGAGCAGTACTTC	CASSLEGDRRFYEQYF
TRBJ1-5	TRBV6-5	.	.	TGTGCCAGCAGTTACGAGTGGGATCAGCCCCAGCATTTT	CASSYEWDQPQHF
TRBJ2-7	TRBV4-3	.	.	TGCGCCAGCAGCCACCTAGCCCACTACGAGCAGTACTTC	CASSHLAHYEQYF
TRBJ2-5	TRBV21-1	.	once	TGTGCCAGCAGCAAACACGGAGGGGAGGAGACCCAGTACTTC	CASSKHGGEETQYF
TRBJ2-7	TRBV5-1	TRBD1	.	TGCGCCAGCAGGTTGGGACAGGGCGGAATCGAGCAGTACTTC	CASRLGQGGIEQYF
TRBJ2-2	TRBV15	.	few	TGTGCCACCAGCAGAGATTTTCAGGCCTCCGGGGAGCTGTTTTTT	CATSRDFQASGELFF